This T cell receptor (beta chain) came from a study of cytomegalovirus exposure and HLA in healthy donors (dated 2017 in TCRdb). Regarding the complete study: An earlier analysis of approximately 590 of the donors reported about 250 Gb of sequence data and some 120 million unique TCR beta sequences from 150 million to 200 million T cells. Every discovery cohort repertoire had been produced on one sequencing platform. Of the approximately 400 genotyped donors, approximately 83% fell in the genetic ancestry cluster associated with self-reported Caucasian donors. Donor age, sex, ethnicity and CMV serostatus were compiled alongside the repertoire data. To predict cytomegalovirus infection status, the study brought together high-throughput TCR immunosequencing, statistical association of individual TCRs with disease status, and machine learning. An early release covering more than 500 HLA-typed donors comprised around 300 gigabases of sequencing data and tens of millions of unique TCR sequences. In a later analysis, previously published TCR beta repertoires from 666 donors were re-analyzed and high-resolution HLA genotyping was added so that TCR occurrence patterns could be studied. In the later analysis, no new phenotypic data were used to find candidate immune exposures; instead, reliance was placed on TCR beta sequences and their occurrence across donors. A later genetic analysis took genome-wide SNP genotypes for about three fifths of the roughly 700 donors and used that subset as a discovery cohort. Four or five DR-DQ haplotypes were handled as single units for association and clustering because linkage in the cohort was strong. The aim of the study was to test whether cataloging public T cell receptors could identify signatures of past pathogen exposure. Among some 400 genotyped donors of the cohort, an average of around 240,000 unique TCR beta nucleotide sequences was sequenced per donor, of which 15% to 20% were non-productive. HLA typing included class I and class II loci at four-digit resolution. To decide whether each TCR beta V gene segment behaved as functional or pseudogenic, an earlier analysis of 587 of the donors relied on high-throughput TCR beta sequencing. The number of donors typed differed by locus, with about 629-630 for A, B, C, DRB1 and DQB1, around 500 for DQA1, approximately 580 for DPA1, and around 430 for DPB1. The T cell repertoires of around 670 subjects were profiled by immunosequencing and related to cytomegalovirus serostatus. Besides the first cohort of around 700 subjects, a separate validation cohort made up of 120 or so different subjects was used.

Library preparation used the immunoSEQ multiplex PCR assay. For the multiplex PCR, a mixture combining 60 forward primers for TCR Vbeta segments and 13 reverse primers for TCR Jbeta segments was used. Amplification of the CDR3 region of rearranged TCR beta genes was performed with a multiplex PCR assay on genomic DNA. The amplified TCR beta libraries were sequenced on the Illumina HiSeq System as 87-base-pair reads. In the authors' own workflow: A later analysis counted about 80 million unique TCR beta chains across the 650 to 800 repertoires, and 10 million to 12 million of these chains were shared by at least two donors. A nearest-neighbor algorithm error-corrected the raw reads and collapsed the reads into unique sequences, merging closely related sequences to remove PCR and sequencing errors. V, D and J gene segments were assigned by aligning CDR3 sequences to IMGT reference sequences. Each retained sequence needed at least a six-nucleotide match to both a V gene segment and a J gene segment. A rearrangement was called productive if the CDR3 had no stop codons and remained in frame with V and J, and every other rearrangement was called non-productive. Following IMGT convention, CDR3 was defined as the stretch from the second conserved V-encoded cysteine to the conserved J-encoded phenylalanine. Sequences without an unambiguous match to a single V gene segment were excluded from the earlier analysis of a few hundred of the donors. An earlier analysis of several hundred of the donors classified V segments as functional when productive rearrangements were above 56.7% and as segregating when the standard deviation between donors was above 5%. A statistical classification framework was built to diagnose cytomegalovirus status from the catalog of TCR beta chain sequences. A later analysis assigned V and J genes by comparing TCR nucleotide sequences with IMGT/GENE-DB human TR gene sequences. A later analysis assigned CDR3 sequences and most-parsimonious VDJ recombination scenarios with the TCRdist pipeline. In a later analysis, every TCR beta chain was defined by the combination of its CDR3 amino acid sequence and its V-gene family, and reads without a unique V-gene family were dropped. A later analysis removed 500 to 600 highly shared, low-generation-probability nucleotide sequences to deal with suspected cross-contamination and a sequencing artifact. A later analysis calculated a clonal expansion index for each public chain from normalized within-repertoire ranks of inferred template counts. Generation probabilities in a later analysis came from a VDJ recombination model fitted to out-of-frame rearrangements, and those results were checked against IGoR. A later analysis scored TCR-TCR, TCR-HLA and TCR-CMV co-occurrence with hypergeometric tests, applying a repertoire-size bias correction to TCR pairs. A later analysis estimated false discovery rates by permuting HLA or CMV assignments 20 times. A later analysis grouped co-occurring TCRs with DBSCAN, adding TCRdist sequence similarity when clustering within HLA-allele-positive subsets. For co-occurrence clustering, repertoires with fewer than 30,000 or more than 120,000 public chains were excluded, along with a handful of repertoires with anomalous nucleotide sharing. Imported from immuneACCESS, the table was reduced by TCRdb to in-frame sequences with V and J called. These copies leave out some clones; in studies compared against another copy, an unresolved V gene accounts for under half, and the cause of the remainder is not known. Clone size and the V and J calls come from that table; the DNA yielded D and trimming. The table for this sample lists some 170,000 clones; about 69% of them were counted only once. The ten largest clones take up roughly 3% of the sample.

Comment on this clone: The antigen it recognizes is unknown. Base-call qualities are not available, and no considerably larger clone is one nucleotide away.

Results the study describes overall, beyond this receptor: Across donors, most TCR sequences were observed very rarely, whereas some public TCRs were present in many individuals. When HLA alleles, especially DR and DQ, strongly co-occurred, attributing TCR associations to individual alleles was difficult. Several of the top co-occurrence clusters appeared to be linked to parvovirus B19, influenza, CMV and Epstein-Barr virus, according to a later analysis. In vitro tests confirmed that three of the cytomegalovirus-associated TCR beta chains recognize cytomegalovirus antigens. Specific HLA alleles were associated with 15,000 to 20,000 TCR beta sequences at a false discovery rate of 0.05 in a later analysis. A further reported finding was that TCR beta sequences accurately predicted the HLA-A and HLA-B alleles for most subjects in the first cohort. In a later analysis, HLA-associated TCR beta chains were found to be more clonally expanded and to have lower generation probabilities than equally common non-associated chains. HLA typing was unavailable for some donors at each locus, so association tests used only the typed subset. The authors suggested that the approach could potentially be extended to other disease states and immunological phenotypes. In an earlier analysis of about 540 of the donors, most TCR beta V segments were observed in productive rearrangements about 87% or about 30% of the time, broadly matching IMGT annotations. A later genetic analysis reported fewer N-insertions in productive TCRs among donors in an Asian-associated ancestry cluster than the approximately 700-donor mean. Linkage disequilibrium might explain the correlated functional status among segregating V segments, but an unknown experimental factor could not be excluded. A cluster of highly shared sequence variants was judged likely to be a technical artifact of the sequencing pipeline. The 87-base-pair reads could not distinguish some IMGT-functional V segments, including TRBV6-2 and TRBV6-3, so those segments were excluded. In a later analysis, the rate of TCR association differed among HLA loci, with DRB1 alleles having the most associated TCRs and HLA-C alleles having the fewest. Most CMV-associated TCR beta chains appeared to be HLA-restricted in a later analysis, and the HLA associations seemed to be driven largely by CMV exposure. Roughly uniform sequencing depth across donors was assumed in presence/absence analyses, although this assumption may not hold. CMV serostatus was the only immune exposure information available for the cohort. A total of roughly 160 TCR beta chains were listed by the study as associated with cytomegalovirus. The cohort was sequenced for TCR beta chains only, and without alpha or paired-chain data the features that could be detected were limited. An association between a missense DCLRE1C variant and V-gene and J-gene trimming of TCR beta chains was found in a later genetic analysis and replicated in an independent cohort. Fewer than 20 rarely observed V segments, including chromosome 9 orphons, were excluded from the earlier analysis of some 590 of the donors because counts were too low. In both the original and validation cohorts, the classifier was reported to diagnose cytomegalovirus status with high specificity and sensitivity.

The cohort consisted of some 670 healthy bone marrow donors. All cohort members were sampled while nominally healthy, although unrecorded immune exposures were likely present. The donor was CMV seronegative and belonged to the group of 352 seronegative cohort members. A peripheral blood sample was collected from each donor, and TCR beta sequencing was performed on peripheral blood mononuclear cells. The Qiagen DNeasy Blood Extraction Kit was used to extract genomic DNA from the blood cell samples. Relative to germline, V is 5 bases shorter and J is 1 base shorter, with 11 bases between their ends. CDR1 and CDR2 are drawn from the germline V gene: MGHRA, YSYEKL. Reading from cysteine to phenylalanine, the CDR3 counts 14 amino acids. This entry keeps only the CDR3 DNA: 42 bases, framed from base 1.

The TCR was taken from a male donor in good health and CMV-seronegative. The rearranged chain carries TRBV4-1 and TRBJ1-1, with the D gene not clear enough to name. The source material was PBMCs. The CDR3 sequence is CASSGRTENTEAFF. The base sequence is TGCGCCAGCAGCGGACGGACTGAGAACACTGAAGCTTTCTTT.